This T cell receptor beta chain was identified in a study of blood T cell repertoires in COVID-19. The method was immunoSEQ multiplex PCR; TCRdb's version includes in-frame clones alone and lacks a portion of them. The sample consists of some 340,000 clones, roughly 80% of them appearing once. CDR1 is SGHRS and CDR2 is YFSETQ in the germline V gene. V lost 3 bases to trimming and J lost 2 bases; unmatched junction nucleotides: 4. The CDR3 length is 17 residues. Sequences were obtained from PBMCs or T cells enriched from blood (not recorded which). This TCR derives from a woman aged 45-60 years who had recovered from COVID-19. The chain joins TRBV5-1 to TRBJ2-6, with 11 bases aligning to TRBD1. The CDR3 spells CASSWDRGKAGANVLTF. CDR3 DNA sequence: TGCGCCAGCAGCTGGGACAGGGGGAAGGCTGGGGCCAACGTCCTGACTTTC.